These 27 T cell receptor beta chains came from one sample sequenced in a study of shared T cell receptors in the human thymus. Repertoires were generated with immunoSEQ multiplex PCR, while TCRdb's copy carries only in-frame clones and drops some. The table shows hundreds of thousands of clones, with roughly 74% occurring only once. In addition, the sample was reused for a study of human thymus T cells.

Source material: thymocytes. The receptors shown here come from a boy under three years old with a congenital heart defect.

V usage is TRBV10-1 and J usage is TRBJ2-2; 14 bases map to TRBD2. CDR3 length: 18 amino acids. Trimming cost V 6 bases and J 6 bases; bases outside gene matches: 12. The germline CDR1 and CDR2 sequences are WNHNN and SYGVQD (reference sequence). The CDR3 DNA reads as TGCGCCAGCAGCGATGGGACTAGCGGGAGTGGATTCGCCGGGGAGCTGTTTTTT. This gives the protein CASSDGTSGSGFAGELFF.

This rearrangement joins TRBV28 to TRBJ2-7; TRBD1 matches at 7 bases. With V trimmed by 7 bases and J by 3 bases, 9 bases remained unmatched. CDR1 is MDHEN and CDR2 is SYDVKM in the germline V gene. The CDR3 spans 14 residues. The CDR3 loop is CASNYGTANYEQYF. As DNA, the CDR3 is TGTGCCAGCAATTACGGGACAGCTAACTACGAGCAGTACTTC.

V usage is TRBV5-1 and J usage is TRBJ2-2; D possibly corresponds to TRBD1 (6 bases). Per the germline V gene, CDR1 is SGHRS and CDR2 is YFSETQ. V dropped 4 bases and J dropped 2 bases, with 12 bases sitting between them. CDR3 length equals 15 residues. Here the CDR3 DNA reads TGCGCCAGCAGCATGGCAGGGGTTAACACCGGGGAGCTGTTTTTT. Residues: CASSMAGVNTGELFF.

This clone was counted between two and nine times. This CDR3 is CASSGMTSGTYNEQFF. Written as DNA, the CDR3 is TGTGCCAGTAGTGGTATGACTAGCGGGACATACAATGAGCAGTTCTTC. The gene calls are TRBV19 and TRBJ2-1; TRBD2 aligns across 11 bases. Germline V lookup: CDR1 LNHDA, CDR2 SQIVND (reference sequence). This CDR3 is 16 amino acids long. With V trimmed by 5 bases and J by 4 bases, 7 bases remained unmatched.

The chain joins TRBV6-5 to TRBJ1-5; the match to TRBD1 covers 10 bases. The germline V gene encodes CDR1 MNHEY and CDR2 SVGAGI. The CDR3 runs to 15 residues. The V gene end was trimmed by 6 bases and the J gene end by 7 bases; junction bases not matched to a gene: 9. The CDR3 sequence: CASSLDRGRNQPQHF. As DNA, the CDR3 is TGTGCCAGCAGCCTCGACAGGGGGCGGAACCAGCCCCAGCATTTT.

J is TRBJ1-4 and V is TRBV18, with D possibly being TRBD1 (5 bases). V gave up 0 bases and J gave up 1 base, with 30 bases separating them. CDR1 and CDR2 (germline): KGHSH, LQKENI. CDR3 length: 23 amino acids. The chain's CDR3 is CASSPPPVRETSPFPETNEKLFF. The CDR3 DNA is TGTGCCAGCTCACCACCGCCCGTCAGGGAAACAAGCCCCTTTCCCGAAACTAATGAAAAACTGTTTTTT.

This clone is a singleton in its sample. This rearrangement joins TRBV27 to TRBJ1-5; weak D call: TRBD1 (5 bases). The CDR3 is 15 amino acids. Germline lookup yields CDR1 MNHEY and CDR2 SMNVEV (reference sequence). V was trimmed by 6 bases and J by 2 bases, leaving 14 bases between them. The CDR3 sequence is CASSPHRNGNQPQHF. The DNA for the CDR3 is TGTGCCAGCAGCCCCCACAGGAATGGCAATCAGCCCCAGCATTTT.

The V and J genes are TRBV6-5 and TRBJ2-1; 7 bases map to TRBD2. Germline loops: CDR1 MNHEY, CDR2 SVGAGI. The CDR3 totals 13 residues. Unmatched junction bases numbered 0, after V lost 2 bases and J lost 5 bases. CDR3 in amino acids: CASSYAGDNEQFF. The CDR3 nucleotides are TGTGCCAGCAGTTACGCGGGAGACAATGAGCAGTTCTTC.

The chain joins TRBV9 to TRBJ2-7, with D perhaps matching TRBD2 (5 bases). The CDR3 length is 17 residues. The germline V gene encodes CDR1 SGDLS and CDR2 YYNGEE. Deletions cut 0 bases from V and 4 bases from J, with 20 bases between. The CDR3 coding sequence is TGTGCCAGCAGCGTAGAGAGGGAGCCACTGAATATTTACGAGCAGTACTTC. It translates to CASSVEREPLNIYEQYF.

The chain has TRBV4-1 and TRBJ2-7, with TRBD2 matching 11 bases. After removal of 1 base from V and 5 bases from J, the junction contained 13 bases not matched to a gene. CDR1 and CDR2 from the germline V gene are MGHRA and YSYEKL. The CDR3 spans 18 residues. The CDR3 region is CASSQGDTSGRGRDEQYF. In DNA, the CDR3 is TGCGCCAGCAGCCAAGGAGACACTAGCGGGAGAGGTAGGGACGAGCAGTACTTC.

This rearrangement joins TRBV29-1 to TRBJ2-4, with D unresolved. This CDR3 is built from 11 residues. Trimming shortened V by 4 bases and J by 13 bases, and 14 bases separated the two germline ends. Germline V gene data show CDR1 as SQVTM and CDR2 as ANQGSEA. DNA for the CDR3: TGCAGCGTTGTTTTACAGCCCAAGCAGTACTTC. It codes for CSVVLQPKQYF. Supplemented by reference TRBV29-1 and TRBJ2-4, the full variable domain reads SAVISQKPSRDICQRGTSLTIQCQVDSQVTMMFWYRQQPGQSLTLIATANQGSEATYESGFVIDKFPISRPNLTFSTLTVSNMSPEDSSIYLCSVVLQPKQYFGAGTRLSVL.

The chain uses TRBV28 and TRBJ2-1, with a weak D call TRBD2 (5 bases). V was clipped by 2 bases and J by 10 bases, with 12 bases between them. The length of the CDR3 is 13 residues. Germline CDR1 and CDR2: MDHEN and SYDVKM. The CDR3 region is CASSLGLSWEQFF. The CDR3 DNA follows: TGTGCCAGCAGTTTAGGACTCAGCTGGGAGCAGTTCTTC.

This sequence joins TRBV15 and TRBJ2-1, with TRBD2 identical over 9 bases. There are 16 residues in the CDR3. Per germline, CDR1 LNHNV and CDR2 YYDKDF (reference sequence). The V and J ends lost 0 bases and 8 bases, in that order; junction bases with no gene match: 8. CDR3 residues: CATSRDRRGRGYEQFF. The CDR3, as DNA: TGTGCCACCAGCAGAGATCGGCGCGGGAGGGGCTATGAGCAGTTCTTC.

The chain has TRBV5-5 and TRBJ2-5; TRBD2 aligns across 10 bases. Germline CDR1 and CDR2: SGHKS and YYEKEE (reference sequence). The V segment lost 5 bases and the J segment 0 bases; nucleotides outside the gene matches: 4. CDR3 length: 15 residues. The CDR3 here is CASRVSGRYQETQYF. The CDR3 coding sequence is TGTGCCAGCAGGGTTAGCGGGAGGTACCAAGAGACCCAGTACTTC.

V is TRBV28 and J is TRBJ2-1; 9 bases fit TRBD1. This CDR3 comprises 15 residues. Trimming at V came to 4 bases and at J to 2 bases, leaving 3 bases not matched to a gene. Germline assignment: CDR1 MDHEN and CDR2 SYDVKM. CDR3 amino acids: CASSYRTGAYNEQFF. DNA of the CDR3: TGTGCCAGCAGTTATCGGACAGGGGCCTACAATGAGCAGTTCTTC.

The chain is built from TRBV28 and TRBJ2-4; D might be TRBD2 (7 bases). This CDR3 has 17 residues. Trimming removed 6 bases at V and 0 bases at J, with 18 bases between. Germline CDR1 MDHEN, CDR2 SYDVKM. The CDR3 region has the DNA TGTGCCAGCAGCCCCCGGGGAGGGGGTAAAGCCAAAAACATTCAGTACTTC. Translated: CASSPRGGGKAKNIQYF.

CDR3 sequence (DNA): TGTGCCAGCAGGCCACGGGGTGGGGACTACGAGCAGTACTTC. Protein: CASRPRGGDYEQYF. V usage is TRBV7-9 and J usage is TRBJ2-7; D is possibly TRBD2 (5 bases). Looked up from germline, CDR1 is SEHNR and CDR2 is FQNEAQ (reference sequence). The V end was cut by 6 bases, the J end by 3 bases, with 15 bases between. The CDR3 runs 14 residues.

The chain uses TRBV5-4 and TRBJ1-1, with D perhaps TRBD1 (5 bases). CDR1 is SGHNT and CDR2 is YYREEE in the germline V gene (reference sequence). This CDR3 contains 18 residues. The V gene lost 0 bases and the J gene lost 1 base, with 19 bases spanning the gap. CDR3 residues: CASSLESVAGNGNTEAFF. CDR3 in DNA: TGTGCCAGCAGCTTGGAATCGGTGGCAGGGAATGGGAACACTGAAGCTTTCTTT.

This chain links TRBV5-1 with TRBJ2-5; TRBD2 might be the D (6 bases). CDR3 length: 16 amino acids. Trimming took off 4 bases at V and 5 bases at J, with 21 bases between the two ends. Germline lookup yields CDR1 SGHRS and CDR2 YFSETQ. CDR3 DNA: TGCGCCAGCAGCCTACATGGGGACTTTTTGAGGGAGACCCAGTACTTC. This gives the protein CASSLHGDFLRETQYF.

V and J are TRBV28 and TRBJ1-2, with a possible D match to TRBD1 (5 bases). From germline, CDR1 is MDHEN and CDR2 SYDVKM. This CDR3 has 15 amino acids. V shed 2 bases and J shed 10 bases, with 20 bases lying between them. The CDR3: CASSLISDGGGFYTF. In DNA form, the CDR3 reads TGTGCCAGCAGTTTAATTTCCGACGGCGGGGGATTCTACACCTTC.

The rearrangement uses TRBV7-6 and TRBJ2-5, with D perhaps TRBD2 (5 bases). The CDR3 is made up of 16 amino acids. The germline CDR1 and CDR2 sequences are SGHVS and FNYEAQ. The V and J ends lost 3 bases and 4 bases respectively, with 18 bases between them. For the CDR3, the DNA is TGTGCCAGCAGCTTCGACGCGCAGGAGGAGGTAGAGACCCAGTACTTC. This gives the protein CASSFDAQEEVETQYF.

The CDR3 protein is CASSLLMTSGNYEQYF. The CDR3 coding sequence is TGTGCCAGCAGCTTACTTATGACTAGCGGGAACTACGAGCAGTACTTC. V gene TRBV7-3 combines with J gene TRBJ2-7; 11 nucleotides line up with TRBD2. Germline loops: CDR1 SGHTA, CDR2 FQGTGA. The CDR3 has 16 amino acids. Unmatched junction bases numbered 6, after V lost 2 bases and J lost 3 bases.

The chain couples TRBV18 to TRBJ1-4; the D gene is possibly TRBD1 (6 bases). V lost 4 bases and J lost 1, with 16 bases in between. The CDR3 consists of 17 residues. Germline CDR1 reads KGHSH; CDR2 reads LQKENI. The CDR3 sequence: CASSRTRGRGTNEKLFF. Here the CDR3 DNA reads TGTGCCAGCTCACGAACCCGGGGCAGGGGAACTAATGAAAAACTGTTTTTT.

J is TRBJ2-1 and V is TRBV11-3; TRBD2 aligns across 15 bases. Unmatched junction bases numbered 16, after V lost 3 bases and J lost 10 bases. Germline V gene lookup returns CDR1 SGHNT and CDR2 YENEEA. This CDR3 is 19 amino acids long. CDR3 loop: CASSFLNGTSGRTPLEQFF. DNA for the CDR3: TGTGCCAGCAGCTTTCTCAACGGGACTAGCGGGAGGACCCCATTAGAGCAGTTCTTC.

The chain couples TRBV10-3 to TRBJ2-2; TRBD1 agrees at 8 bases. V lost 7 bases to trimming and J lost 2 bases; unmatched junction nucleotides: 6. The CDR3 loop spans 15 amino acids. CDR1 and CDR2 (germline): ENHRY, SYGVKD. The CDR3 DNA reads as TGTGCCATCAAGCGAGGGACAGGAAACACCGGGGAGCTGTTTTTT. Its translation: CAIKRGTGNTGELFF.

The chain uses TRBV5-4 and TRBJ1-4, with D hard to call. Trimming cost V 3 bases and J 8 bases, with 17 bases left between them. Germline loops: CDR1 SGHNT, CDR2 YYREEE (reference sequence). The CDR3 totals 15 residues. CDR3 DNA: TGTGCCAGCAGCTGGGGTTCGGGAGGTGAAGAAAAACTGTTTTTT. The encoded protein is CASSWGSGGEEKLFF.

This clone was seen more than once but under ten times. The V gene is TRBV2, the J gene TRBJ2-2; 9 nucleotides agree with TRBD2. V lost 2 bases, J lost 4 bases, and 5 bases stayed unmatched. Looked up from germline, CDR1 is SNHLY and CDR2 is FYNNEI. The CDR3 sequence is 16 residues long. The CDR3 spells CASSEIAGDRTGELFF. CDR3 DNA sequence: TGTGCCAGCAGTGAAATAGCGGGAGATCGCACCGGGGAGCTGTTTTTT.